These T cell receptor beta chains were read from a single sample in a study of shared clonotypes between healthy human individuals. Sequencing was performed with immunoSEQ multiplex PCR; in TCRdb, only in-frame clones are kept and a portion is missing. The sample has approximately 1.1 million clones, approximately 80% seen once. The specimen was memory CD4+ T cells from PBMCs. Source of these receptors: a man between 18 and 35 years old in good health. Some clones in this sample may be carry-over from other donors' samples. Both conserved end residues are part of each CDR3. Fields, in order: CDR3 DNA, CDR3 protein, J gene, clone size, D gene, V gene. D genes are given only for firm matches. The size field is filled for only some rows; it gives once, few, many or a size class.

TGTGCCAGCTCACCACTCCTGAGGGTAACGAACACCGGGGAGCTGTTTTTT,CASSPLLRVTNTGELFF,TRBJ2-2,NA,NA,TRBV18
TGTGCCAGCAGCAAAAGGGACATTGGACTAGCGGGGAACTCCTACGAGCAGTACTTC,CASSKRDIGLAGNSYEQYF,TRBJ2-7,NA,NA,TRBV21-1
TGTGCCAGCACCCCAGGGAGGGGAGGCGGCTACACCTTC,CASTPGRGGGYTF,TRBJ1-2,NA,NA,TRBV5-6
TGCGCCAGCAGCTTGGCCGGGACAGGGGGCGATACGCAGTATTTT,CASSLAGTGGDTQYF,TRBJ2-3,NA,TRBD1,TRBV5-1
TGTGCCAGCCTCGGGACACCCGGCTATGGCTACACCTTC,CASLGTPGYGYTF,TRBJ1-2,few,NA,TRBV28
TGCGCCAGCAGCTTGGAGGGACTGCCTAATGAGCAGTTCTTC,CASSLEGLPNEQFF,TRBJ2-1,NA,NA,TRBV5-1
TGTGCCAGCAGTCGACAGGGATGGAAGGTAGATACGCAGTATTTT,CASSRQGWKVDTQYF,TRBJ2-3,once,TRBD1,TRBV28
TGCGCCAGCAGCTTTGACAGGGACACTGAAGCTTTCTTT,CASSFDRDTEAFF,TRBJ1-1,NA,TRBD1,TRBV5-1
TGTGCCTGGAGTGTATCCCCCACCCTGGGGGGACAAGTGTTCTTC,CAWSVSPTLGGQVFF,TRBJ2-1,NA,NA,TRBV30
TGTGCCAGCAGACCTGGGACAGGGAACTATGGCTACACCTTC,CASRPGTGNYGYTF,TRBJ1-2,few,TRBD1,TRBV6-5
TGTGCCAGCAGTAAAAACTCGTATGGCTACACCTTC,CASSKNSYGYTF,TRBJ1-2,NA,NA,TRBV6-5
TGTGCCAGCAGCTCCTGGAATCAGCCCCAGCATTTT,CASSSWNQPQHF,TRBJ1-5,NA,NA,TRBV7-2
TGTGCCAGTTCAGCTAGCAAATACGAGCAGTACTTC,CASSASKYEQYF,TRBJ2-7,NA,NA,TRBV18
TGTGCCAGCAGTTTAGGGACAGCTCAAGAGACCCAGTACTTC,CASSLGTAQETQYF,TRBJ2-5,NA,TRBD1,TRBV27
TGTGCCAGCAGCTTGGCCAGCGGACAGGGTATGTCCTACGAGCAGTACTTC,CASSLASGQGMSYEQYF,TRBJ2-7,many,TRBD1,TRBV5-5
TGTGCCAGCAGCTTGGCCCAACAGGAAGGCTACACCTTC,CASSLAQQEGYTF,TRBJ1-2,NA,NA,TRBV5-8
TGTGCCAGCAGCTTAGGACAGCACAATCAGCCCCAGCATTTT,CASSLGQHNQPQHF,TRBJ1-5,NA,NA,TRBV5-6
TGCGCCAGCAGCTTGACAGCCGGGGGCACCGGGGAGCTGTTTTTT,CASSLTAGGTGELFF,TRBJ2-2,NA,NA,TRBV5-1
TGTGCCAGTAGTATTGAGGGAGGAGAGACCCAGTACTTC,CASSIEGGETQYF,TRBJ2-5,NA,NA,TRBV19
TGTGCCAGCAGCTCGGGACAGGTGATAGAGACCCAGTACTTC,CASSSGQVIETQYF,TRBJ2-5,NA,TRBD1,TRBV5-6
TGCAGCGTTGAAGGCATCGCCGAGCAGTACTTC,CSVEGIAEQYF,TRBJ2-7,NA,NA,TRBV29-1
TGTGCCAGCAGCCGAGGACTAGCGGGGGGGGAGACCCAGTACTTC,CASSRGLAGGETQYF,TRBJ2-5,NA,TRBD2,TRBV5-8
TGTGCCAGTGCAACGCGGGCCCCTCCCCGGCCCCAGCATTTT,CASATRAPPRPQHF,TRBJ1-5,NA,NA,TRBV19
TGTGCCTGGAGTGCCTTTAGCGGAAACCCCACAGATACGCAGTATTTT,CAWSAFSGNPTDTQYF,TRBJ2-3,NA,NA,TRBV30
TGTGCCAGCAGTGCCGGAGGAGCAGGGAACTATGGCTACACCTTC,CASSAGGAGNYGYTF,TRBJ1-2,NA,NA,TRBV6-1
TGCGCCAGCAGCAAGGGACTAGCGGGAGTTAGGGCCCACAATGAGCAGTTCTTC,CASSKGLAGVRAHNEQFF,TRBJ2-1,NA,TRBD2,TRBV5-1
TGCAGCGTAGCGGGGGGTGGCGCCTACAATGAGCAGTTCTTC,CSVAGGGAYNEQFF,TRBJ2-1,NA,TRBD2,TRBV29-1
TGTGCCAGTAGTCCCAGAACCTACGGGGGACACGGGGAGCTGTTTTTT,CASSPRTYGGHGELFF,TRBJ2-2,NA,NA,TRBV19
TGTGCCACCGCCCCGGGTAGCGGGAGTTACGAGCAGTACTTC,CATAPGSGSYEQYF,TRBJ2-7,NA,TRBD2,TRBV2
TGCGCCAGCAGCGGTGACTCCCAAGAGACCCAGTACTTC,CASSGDSQETQYF,TRBJ2-5,NA,NA,TRBV5-1
TGCAGTGCTAGTGGGGAGAGGGAGCAGTACTTC,CSASGEREQYF,TRBJ2-7,NA,NA,TRBV20-1
TGTGCCAGCAGTCCCGGGGGCCTAGCGGGACTCTACAATGAGCAGTTCTTC,CASSPGGLAGLYNEQFF,TRBJ2-1,NA,TRBD2,TRBV28
TGTGCCAGCTCACCAGATACAGCGAACTATGGCTACACCTTC,CASSPDTANYGYTF,TRBJ1-2,NA,NA,TRBV18
TGTGCCAGCAGTGAACCGGGCCAACAAGAGACCCAGTACTTC,CASSEPGQQETQYF,TRBJ2-5,NA,NA,TRBV6-4
TGTGCCAGCAGCCACCAGGGGCTCAATCAGCCCCAGCATTTT,CASSHQGLNQPQHF,TRBJ1-5,NA,NA,TRBV6-5
TGTGCCAGCAGCTTAACTCAGACAGGGGGCCTGGATGAGCAGTTCTTC,CASSLTQTGGLDEQFF,TRBJ2-1,NA,TRBD1,TRBV7-3
TGTGCCAGCTCACCACCGACTAGCGGGAGATGGCATGAGCAGTTCTTC,CASSPPTSGRWHEQFF,TRBJ2-1,once,TRBD2,TRBV18
TGTGCCAGCAGCCCCGGACAGGGGCGGGAGAACACCGGGGAGCTGTTTTTT,CASSPGQGRENTGELFF,TRBJ2-2,NA,TRBD1,TRBV7-2
TGTGCCAGCAGTCGGACAACAACCTACGAGCAGTACTTC,CASSRTTTYEQYF,TRBJ2-7,NA,NA,TRBV27
TGTGCCAGCAGCTTGGTCTGGGCCGGGGAGCTGTTTTTT,CASSLVWAGELFF,TRBJ2-2,NA,NA,TRBV5-4